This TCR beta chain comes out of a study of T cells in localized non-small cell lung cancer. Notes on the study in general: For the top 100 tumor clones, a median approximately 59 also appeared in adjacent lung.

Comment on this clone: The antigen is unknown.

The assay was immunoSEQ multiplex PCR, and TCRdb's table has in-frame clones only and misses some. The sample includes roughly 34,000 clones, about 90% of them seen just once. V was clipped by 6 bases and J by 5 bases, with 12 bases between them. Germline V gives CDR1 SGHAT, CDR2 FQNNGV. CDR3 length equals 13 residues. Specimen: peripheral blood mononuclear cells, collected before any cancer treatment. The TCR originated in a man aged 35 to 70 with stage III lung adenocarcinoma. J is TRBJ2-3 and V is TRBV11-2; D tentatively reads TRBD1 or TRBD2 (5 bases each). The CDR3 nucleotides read TGTGCCAGCAGAAATAGTGGGGGAGATACGCAGTATTTT. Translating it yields CASRNSGGDTQYF.